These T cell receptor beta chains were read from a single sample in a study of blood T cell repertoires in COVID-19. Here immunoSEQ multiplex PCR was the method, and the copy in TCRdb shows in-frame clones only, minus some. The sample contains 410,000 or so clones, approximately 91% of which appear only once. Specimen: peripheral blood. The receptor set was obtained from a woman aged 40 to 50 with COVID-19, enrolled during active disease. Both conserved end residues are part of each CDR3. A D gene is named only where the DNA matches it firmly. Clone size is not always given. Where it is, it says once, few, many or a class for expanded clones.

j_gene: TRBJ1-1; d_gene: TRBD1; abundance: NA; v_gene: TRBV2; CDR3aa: CASSDRQGRTEAFF; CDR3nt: TGTGCCAGCAGTGACAGACAGGGGCGGACTGAAGCTTTCTTT
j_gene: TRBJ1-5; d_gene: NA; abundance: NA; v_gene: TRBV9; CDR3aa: CASSPGPQGSNQPQHF; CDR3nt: TGTGCCAGCAGCCCAGGGCCGCAGGGGTCTAATCAGCCCCAGCATTTT
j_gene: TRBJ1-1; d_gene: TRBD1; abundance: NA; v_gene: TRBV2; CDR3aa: CASDRGRFEAFF; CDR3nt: TGTGCCAGCGACAGGGGGAGGTTTGAAGCTTTCTTT
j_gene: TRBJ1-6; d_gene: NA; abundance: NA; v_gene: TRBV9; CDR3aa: CASSVGGVSNSPLHF; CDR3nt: TGTGCCAGCAGCGTAGGGGGGGTGTCTAATTCACCCCTCCACTTT
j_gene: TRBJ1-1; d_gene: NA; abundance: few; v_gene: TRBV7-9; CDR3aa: CASSYPQNTEAFF; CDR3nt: TGTGCCAGCAGCTATCCACAGAACACTGAAGCTTTCTTT
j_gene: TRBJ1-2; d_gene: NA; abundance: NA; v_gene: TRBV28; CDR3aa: CASSLNRRNYGYTF; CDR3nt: TGTGCCAGCAGTTTAAACAGGCGTAACTATGGCTACACCTTC
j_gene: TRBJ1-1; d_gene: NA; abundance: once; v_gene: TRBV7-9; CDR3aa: CASSYGQSLNTEAFF; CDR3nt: TGTGCCAGCAGCTACGGACAGAGCCTGAACACTGAAGCTTTCTTT
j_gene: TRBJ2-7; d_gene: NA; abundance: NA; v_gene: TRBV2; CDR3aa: CASSSDSGYEQYF; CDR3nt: TGTGCCAGCAGTTCGGACAGCGGCTACGAGCAGTACTTC
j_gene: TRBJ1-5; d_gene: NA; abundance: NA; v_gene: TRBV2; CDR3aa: CASSVLSGYSNQPQHF; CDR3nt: TGTGCCAGCAGTGTCCTCTCAGGTTATAGCAATCAGCCCCAGCATTTT
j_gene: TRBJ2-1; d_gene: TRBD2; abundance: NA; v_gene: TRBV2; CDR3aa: CASNVRLAGGNEQFF; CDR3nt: TGTGCCAGCAATGTCCGACTAGCGGGAGGGAATGAGCAGTTCTTC
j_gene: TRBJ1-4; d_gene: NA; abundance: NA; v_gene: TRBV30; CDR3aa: CAWRGRFQATNEKLFF; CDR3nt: TGTGCCTGGCGGGGAAGATTCCAGGCAACTAATGAAAAACTGTTTTTT
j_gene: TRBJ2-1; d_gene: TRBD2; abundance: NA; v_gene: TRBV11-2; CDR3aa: CASSTGLAAYNEQFF; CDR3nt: TGTGCCAGCAGCACGGGACTAGCGGCCTACAATGAGCAGTTCTTC
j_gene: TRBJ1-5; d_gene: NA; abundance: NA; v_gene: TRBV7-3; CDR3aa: CASSRGSNQPQHF; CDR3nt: TGTGCCAGCAGCCGGGGAAGCAATCAGCCCCAGCATTTT
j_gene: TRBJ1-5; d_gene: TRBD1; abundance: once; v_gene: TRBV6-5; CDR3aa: CASSTGQGLDQPQHF; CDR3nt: TGTGCCAGCAGTACGGGACAGGGGCTCGATCAGCCCCAGCATTTT
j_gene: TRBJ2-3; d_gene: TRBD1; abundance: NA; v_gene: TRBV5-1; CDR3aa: CASSISGTGSTDTQYF; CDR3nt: TGCGCCAGCAGCATATCCGGGACAGGGTCCACAGATACGCAGTATTTT
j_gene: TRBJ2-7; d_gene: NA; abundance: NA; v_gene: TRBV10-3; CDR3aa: CAISNGYEQYF; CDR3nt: TGTGCCATCAGTAACGGTTACGAGCAGTACTTC
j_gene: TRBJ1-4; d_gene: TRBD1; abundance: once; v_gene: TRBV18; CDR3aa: CASSLQGAREKLFF; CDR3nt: TGTGCCAGCTCACTACAGGGGGCGCGGGAAAAACTGTTTTTT
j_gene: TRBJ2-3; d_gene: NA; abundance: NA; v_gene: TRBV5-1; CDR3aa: CASSKLVAGTTDTQYF; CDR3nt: TGCGCCAGCAGCAAGTTGGTGGCAGGCACCACAGATACGCAGTATTTT
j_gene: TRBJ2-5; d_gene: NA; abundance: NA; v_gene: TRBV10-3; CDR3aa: CAITQVRYF; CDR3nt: TGTGCCATCACCCAGGTTAGGTACTTC
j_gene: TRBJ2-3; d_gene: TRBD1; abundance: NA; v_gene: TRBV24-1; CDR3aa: CATSDAGQAADTQYF; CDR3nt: TGTGCCACCAGTGACGCGGGACAGGCGGCAGATACGCAGTATTTT